The rows below give T cell receptor beta chains drawn from one sample of a study of regulatory T cells in long-lasting Graves disease. TCRdb reanalysed the multiplex PCR reads using MiXCR and keeps one entry per CDR3 protein. The sample holds hundreds of thousands of distinct CDR3 sequences, around 32% seen once. The sample was peripheral blood mononuclear cells (PBMCs), taken when the disease was refractory, from a patient treated with antithyroid drugs. These receptors were taken from a female donor with Graves disease. Both conserved end residues are part of each CDR3. The order of the fields is clone size, D gene, V gene, J gene, CDR3 DNA, CDR3 protein. The D gene is left open where the match is weak. The size of a clone is reported for some rows only, either as once, few or many, or as a class for expanded clones.

>few|TRBD2|TRBV7-9|TRBJ2-5
TGTGCCGGGACTAGCGGGAGATCTGAGACCCAGTACTTC
CAGTSGRSETQYF
>many|TRBD2|TRBV2|TRBJ2-1
TGTGCCAGCAGTGAAGGGGGCGGGAGCAGTTACAATGAGCAGTTCTTC
CASSEGGGSSYNEQFF
>many|-|TRBV2|TRBJ2-7
TGTGCCAGCAGTTCGGAGGGCGGGCAGTACTTC
CASSSEGGQYF
>few|-|TRBV7-3|TRBJ2-5
TGTGCCAGCAGCACCTCAACCGACCAAGAGACCCAGTACTTC
CASSTSTDQETQYF
>many|-|TRBV28|TRBJ1-2
TGTGCCAGCAGAACCGGGAGGGCCGACTATGGCTACACCTTC
CASRTGRADYGYTF
>many|-|TRBV2|TRBJ2-2
TGTGCCAGCAGTGTTACAGGAGTTAACACCGGGGAGCTGTTTTTT
CASSVTGVNTGELFF
>few|TRBD1|TRBV20-1|TRBJ2-5
TGCAGTGCTAGAAGGCTTGACAGGGTTGAGACCCAGTACTTC
CSARRLDRVETQYF
>many|-|TRBV7-2|TRBJ1-1
TGTGCCAGCAGCTCGTTGGTTCGGCACACTGAAGCTTTCTTT
CASSSLVRHTEAFF
>few|-|TRBV7-8|TRBJ2-7
TGTGCCAGCAGCTTACGGGGCCAGCCTGGCCTGGAGCAGTACTTC
CASSLRGQPGLEQYF
>-|-|TRBV9|TRBJ2-7
TGTGCCAGCAGCGTAGGGGCACCGGGCGAGCGGTACTTC
CASSVGAPGERYF
>many|-|TRBV7-2|TRBJ2-5
TGTGCCAGCACACAAGGGTACCAAGAGACCCAGTACTTC
CASTQGYQETQYF
>few|-|TRBV3-1|TRBJ2-7
TGTGCCAGCAGCCCAGCGGTTATCTCCTACGAGCAGTACTTC
CASSPAVISYEQYF
>-|TRBD1|TRBV20-1|TRBJ2-7
TGCAGTGCTATATCTGGGAGACAGGGGGTGGACGAGCAGTACTTC
CSAISGRQGVDEQYF
>many|-|TRBV3-1|TRBJ1-5
TGTGCCAGCAGCCAGGGGAATCAGCCCCAGCATTTT
CASSQGNQPQHF
>-|-|TRBV20-1|TRBJ2-5
TGCAGTGCTGGAGGGGGAGAGACCCAGTACTTC
CSAGGGETQYF
>few|TRBD2|TRBV6-5|TRBJ2-5
TGTGCCAGCAGTTACGGGCTAGCGGGAGGAAAGACCCAGTACTTC
CASSYGLAGGKTQYF
>-|-|TRBV7-9|TRBJ1-2
TGTGCCAGCAGCTTAGCGGGAAGTATAGACTATGGCTACACCTTC
CASSLAGSIDYGYTF
>-|-|TRBV29-1|TRBJ1-1
TGCAGCGTTGCGGGGGGCTGGGGTACTGAAGCTTTCTTT
CSVAGGWGTEAFF
>-|-|TRBV19|TRBJ1-4
TGTGCCGGAGCTCCTTCCGCAACTAATGAAAAACTGTTTTTT
CAGAPSATNEKLFF